Listed below are T cell receptor beta chains from one sample, sequenced in a study of human T cells and chemical hapten exposure. MiXCR was run by TCRdb on the RACE reads, yielding one entry per CDR3 protein. Counted here are about 380,000 distinct CDR3 sequences, about 4.4% occurring once; the ten biggest clones make up roughly 2.4%. Specimen: whole blood, collected in connection with sensitization to the hapten diphenylcyclopropenone (DPC). The receptor source for this set is a woman in her forties or fifties with alopecia areata. Some clones in this sample may be carry-over from other donors' samples. The CDR3 runs from the conserved cysteine through the conserved F or W. The D gene is left open where the match is weak. Expanded clones are given a class, and other clones once, few, many or no size at all.

clone size: few; D gene: .; V gene: TRBV28; J gene: TRBJ2-1; CDR3 protein: CASSFWGQRDEQFF; CDR3 DNA: TGTGCCAGCAGTTTTTGGGGGCAGCGCGATGAGCAGTTCTTC
clone size: many; D gene: .; V gene: TRBV20-1; J gene: TRBJ2-3; CDR3 protein: CSASKTGTDTQYF; CDR3 DNA: TGCAGTGCTAGCAAGACCGGGACAGATACGCAGTATTTT
clone size: few; D gene: .; V gene: TRBV2; J gene: TRBJ1-5; CDR3 protein: CASNQDAGNQPQHF; CDR3 DNA: TGTGCCAGCAACCAGGACGCGGGCAATCAGCCCCAGCATTTT
clone size: .; D gene: .; V gene: TRBV12-3/TRBV12-4; J gene: TRBJ2-7; CDR3 protein: CASSRIRDIYEQYF; CDR3 DNA: TGTGCCAGCAGCCGTATCCGGGACATCTACGAGCAGTACTTC
clone size: .; D gene: TRBD2; V gene: TRBV7-9; J gene: TRBJ2-1; CDR3 protein: CASSLDLAGGLSYNEQFF; CDR3 DNA: TGTGCCAGCAGCTTAGATTTAGCGGGGGGTCTCTCCTACAATGAGCAGTTCTTC
clone size: few; D gene: .; V gene: TRBV5-6; J gene: TRBJ2-3; CDR3 protein: CASSSPPSENTQYF; CDR3 DNA: TGTGCCAGCAGCTCCCCACCCTCCGAGAATACGCAGTATTTT
clone size: many; D gene: .; V gene: TRBV27; J gene: TRBJ2-7; CDR3 protein: CASSSTAAPGYEQYF; CDR3 DNA: TGTGCCAGCAGTTCGACAGCAGCCCCGGGGTACGAGCAGTACTTC
clone size: few; D gene: TRBD2; V gene: TRBV5-1; J gene: TRBJ2-5; CDR3 protein: CASSFTGLAGETQYF; CDR3 DNA: TGCGCCAGCAGCTTTACCGGACTAGCGGGAGAGACCCAGTACTTC
clone size: .; D gene: .; V gene: TRBV7-9; J gene: TRBJ2-1; CDR3 protein: CASSLAQGYVYNEQFF; CDR3 DNA: TGTGCCAGCAGCTTAGCCCAGGGTTATGTCTACAATGAGCAGTTCTTC
clone size: few; D gene: .; V gene: TRBV6-5; J gene: TRBJ2-3; CDR3 protein: CASQLVRDTQYF; CDR3 DNA: TGTGCCAGCCAACTAGTCAGGGATACGCAGTATTTT
clone size: many; D gene: .; V gene: TRBV27; J gene: TRBJ2-7; CDR3 protein: CASSLGLAREQYF; CDR3 DNA: TGTGCCAGCAGTTTGGGTCTAGCGAGAGAGCAGTACTTC
clone size: many; D gene: .; V gene: TRBV10-1; J gene: TRBJ2-4; CDR3 protein: CASSELGAKNIQYF; CDR3 DNA: TGCGCCAGCAGTGAGTTGGGGGCCAAAAACATTCAGTACTTC
clone size: .; D gene: .; V gene: TRBV30; J gene: TRBJ2-3; CDR3 protein: CAWSSLEGAAGDTQYF; CDR3 DNA: TGTGCCTGGAGTTCCCTCGAAGGGGCGGCGGGAGATACGCAGTATTTT
clone size: many; D gene: TRBD1; V gene: TRBV6-6; J gene: TRBJ1-2; CDR3 protein: CASSKGQPYGYTF; CDR3 DNA: TGTGCCAGCAGTAAGGGACAGCCCTATGGCTACACCTTC
clone size: many; D gene: .; V gene: TRBV20-1; J gene: TRBJ2-3; CDR3 protein: CSARQADTQYF; CDR3 DNA: TGCAGTGCTAGACAGGCAGATACGCAGTATTTT
clone size: few; D gene: .; V gene: TRBV6-5; J gene: TRBJ2-7; CDR3 protein: CASSRGFRVSYEQYF; CDR3 DNA: TGTGCCAGCAGCCGGGGATTCCGCGTCTCCTACGAGCAGTACTTC
clone size: few; D gene: TRBD2; V gene: TRBV7-2; J gene: TRBJ2-3; CDR3 protein: CASSLGSSGSYTDTQYF; CDR3 DNA: TGTGCCAGCAGCTTAGGTTCTAGCGGGTCTTACACAGATACGCAGTATTTT
clone size: few; D gene: .; V gene: TRBV7-9; J gene: TRBJ2-3; CDR3 protein: CASSRTKGLTDTQYF; CDR3 DNA: TGTGCCAGCAGCCGGACTAAAGGGTTGACAGATACGCAGTATTTT
clone size: many; D gene: .; V gene: TRBV5-6; J gene: TRBJ2-7; CDR3 protein: CASSLAPLYYEQYF; CDR3 DNA: TGTGCCAGCAGCTTGGCCCCGCTGTACTACGAGCAGTACTTC
clone size: many; D gene: TRBD1; V gene: TRBV14; J gene: TRBJ1-2; CDR3 protein: CASSHSRGTGYGYTF; CDR3 DNA: TGTGCCAGCAGCCATTCCAGAGGGACAGGGTATGGCTACACCTTC
clone size: many; D gene: .; V gene: TRBV28; J gene: TRBJ2-5; CDR3 protein: CASSLRRTYQETQYF; CDR3 DNA: TGTGCCAGCAGTTTACGAAGGACCTACCAAGAGACCCAGTACTTC
clone size: many; D gene: .; V gene: TRBV7-8; J gene: TRBJ1-5; CDR3 protein: CASSLQGNSNQPQHF; CDR3 DNA: TGTGCCAGCAGCTTACAGGGGAATAGCAATCAGCCCCAGCATTTT
clone size: many; D gene: TRBD1; V gene: TRBV29-1; J gene: TRBJ2-2; CDR3 protein: CSVVQGETGELFF; CDR3 DNA: TGCAGCGTTGTACAGGGGGAGACCGGGGAGCTGTTTTTT
clone size: .; D gene: .; V gene: TRBV4-2; J gene: TRBJ2-3; CDR3 protein: CASSQGTVGTDTQYF; CDR3 DNA: TGTGCCAGCAGCCAAGGCACGGTGGGCACAGATACGCAGTATTTT
clone size: .; D gene: .; V gene: TRBV7-2; J gene: TRBJ1-6; CDR3 protein: CASSLNLIRGVANSPLHF; CDR3 DNA: TGTGCCAGCAGCTTAAATCTCATACGTGGGGTGGCTAATTCACCCCTCCACTTT
clone size: .; D gene: TRBD2; V gene: TRBV5-1; J gene: TRBJ2-3; CDR3 protein: CASSSGTSGGISTDTQYF; CDR3 DNA: TGCGCCAGCAGCTCCGGGACTAGCGGGGGGATTAGCACAGATACGCAGTATTTT
clone size: many; D gene: TRBD1; V gene: TRBV24-1; J gene: TRBJ2-1; CDR3 protein: CATSDSWTGTYNEQFF; CDR3 DNA: TGTGCCACCAGTGATTCGTGGACAGGGACCTACAATGAGCAGTTCTTC
clone size: many; D gene: TRBD2; V gene: TRBV28; J gene: TRBJ2-1; CDR3 protein: CASSQPGTSGRHEQFF; CDR3 DNA: TGTGCCAGCAGTCAACCCGGGACTAGCGGGAGACATGAGCAGTTCTTC
clone size: many; D gene: .; V gene: TRBV7-8; J gene: TRBJ2-2; CDR3 protein: CASRSTSSGPAPTGELFF; CDR3 DNA: TGTGCCAGCAGAAGTACGTCGTCTGGGCCAGCCCCCACCGGGGAGCTGTTTTTT
clone size: .; D gene: TRBD1; V gene: TRBV5-6; J gene: TRBJ1-1; CDR3 protein: CASSLLPGTANTEAFF; CDR3 DNA: TGTGCCAGCAGCCTCCTCCCCGGGACAGCGAACACTGAAGCTTTCTTT
clone size: .; D gene: .; V gene: TRBV7-4; J gene: TRBJ2-7; CDR3 protein: CASSLVIGLRGVFPEQYF; CDR3 DNA: TGTGCCAGCAGCTTAGTTATAGGGCTAAGGGGGGTCTTCCCCGAGCAGTACTTC
clone size: many; D gene: TRBD2; V gene: TRBV9; J gene: TRBJ2-3; CDR3 protein: CASSVSGGTDTQYF; CDR3 DNA: TGTGCCAGCAGCGTTAGCGGGGGAACAGATACGCAGTATTTT
clone size: many; D gene: TRBD1; V gene: TRBV12-3/TRBV12-4; J gene: TRBJ2-7; CDR3 protein: CASSPGGQAFSYEQYF; CDR3 DNA: TGTGCCAGCAGCCCTGGGGGACAGGCATTCTCCTACGAGCAGTACTTC
clone size: .; D gene: .; V gene: TRBV19; J gene: TRBJ1-5; CDR3 protein: CASKQGLQPQHF; CDR3 DNA: TGTGCCAGTAAGCAGGGACTTCAGCCCCAGCATTTT
clone size: .; D gene: .; V gene: TRBV27; J gene: TRBJ2-4; CDR3 protein: CASSLSRFAGLDLAKNIQYF; CDR3 DNA: TGTGCCAGCAGTTTATCGAGATTTGCAGGGCTTGATTTAGCCAAAAACATTCAGTACTTC
clone size: .; D gene: .; V gene: TRBV7-2; J gene: TRBJ2-3; CDR3 protein: CASSPLSAGDTQYF; CDR3 DNA: TGTGCCAGCAGCCCCCTATCCGCCGGAGATACGCAGTATTTT
clone size: .; D gene: TRBD2; V gene: TRBV3-1; J gene: TRBJ2-3; CDR3 protein: CASKEGLAGADTQYF; CDR3 DNA: TGTGCCAGCAAGGAGGGGCTAGCGGGAGCCGATACGCAGTATTTT
clone size: few; D gene: .; V gene: TRBV7-2; J gene: TRBJ1-2; CDR3 protein: CASSLGRRNYGYTF; CDR3 DNA: TGTGCCAGCAGCTTAGGGCGCCGAAACTATGGCTACACCTTC
clone size: many; D gene: .; V gene: TRBV7-3; J gene: TRBJ1-3; CDR3 protein: CASSPSGTSGNTIYF; CDR3 DNA: TGTGCCAGCAGCCCGAGCGGGACCTCTGGAAACACCATATATTTT
clone size: .; D gene: .; V gene: TRBV7-9; J gene: TRBJ1-5; CDR3 protein: CASSQGLYSNQPQHF; CDR3 DNA: TGTGCCAGCAGCCAAGGGCTGTATAGCAATCAGCCCCAGCATTTT
clone size: few; D gene: .; V gene: TRBV12-3/TRBV12-4; J gene: TRBJ2-3; CDR3 protein: CASTDGQTTQYF; CDR3 DNA: TGTGCCAGCACCGACGGACAGACCACGCAGTATTTT
clone size: many; D gene: TRBD1; V gene: TRBV5-1; J gene: TRBJ2-3; CDR3 protein: CASSGDRETDTQYF; CDR3 DNA: TGCGCCAGCAGCGGAGACAGGGAGACAGATACGCAGTATTTT
clone size: few; D gene: TRBD1; V gene: TRBV18; J gene: TRBJ1-6; CDR3 protein: CASSPSPGTGESNGRNSPLHF; CDR3 DNA: TGTGCCAGCTCACCATCTCCCGGGACAGGGGAAAGTAATGGGAGGAATTCACCCCTCCACTTT
clone size: .; D gene: .; V gene: TRBV19; J gene: TRBJ2-3; CDR3 protein: CASSTTGVEQYF; CDR3 DNA: TGTGCCAGTAGTACTACAGGAGTGGAGCAGTATTTT
clone size: .; D gene: .; V gene: TRBV10-3; J gene: TRBJ1-4; CDR3 protein: CAISESGATNEKLFF; CDR3 DNA: TGTGCCATCAGTGAGTCGGGTGCAACTAATGAAAAACTGTTTTTT